Shown below are 4 T cell receptor beta chains from a single sample sequenced in a study of cytomegalovirus exposure and HLA in healthy donors (dated by TCRdb to 2017 to 2019). The library was made by the immunoSEQ multiplex PCR assay. The source is immuneACCESS, and TCRdb retained only in-frame sequences with V and J called. Part of the clones is not carried over; for the studies checked, unresolved V genes explain less than half of this, and the remainder is unexplained. The sample table holds 150,000 to 200,000 clones, of which roughly 85% were seen once. The ten largest clones represent around a sixth of the sample. The specimen was PBMCs. The receptor source for this set is a man younger than 35 in good health and CMV-seropositive.

The chain uses TRBV6-1 and TRBJ1-3; TRBD1 matches at 7 bases. CDR1 is MNHNS, CDR2 SASEGT, per germline. CDR3 length: 15 amino acids. With 5 bases clipped from V and 2 bases from J, the junction kept 6 bases outside the gene matches. The CDR3 coding sequence is TGTGCCAGCAGTATACGACAGGGTACTGGAAACACCATATATTTT. Translated, it gives CASSIRQGTGNTIYF.

The V call is TRBV10-2, the J call TRBJ2-3; D is perhaps TRBD2 (7 bases). V lost 3 bases, J lost 2 bases, and 18 bases lay in between. Germline-derived CDR1 and CDR2 are WSHSY and SAAADI. This CDR3 is 17 amino acids long. CDR3 sequence: CASSELRGGGDTDTQYF. The CDR3 DNA reads TGCGCCAGCAGTGAATTGCGGGGAGGGGGGGACACAGATACGCAGTATTTT.

J is TRBJ2-5 and V is TRBV30, with D possibly being TRBD2 (5 bases). V was shortened by 2 bases and J by 5 bases, with 9 bases between the two germline ends. Looked up from germline, CDR1 is GTSNPN and CDR2 is SVGIG (reference sequence). The length of the CDR3 is 12 residues. CDR3 in amino acids: CAWSYEGETQYF. The CDR3 DNA is TGTGCCTGGAGTTACGAGGGCGAGACCCAGTACTTC.

The rearrangement links TRBV5-6 to TRBJ2-1; 9 bases are a match to TRBD1. This CDR3 is 17 amino acids long. The V gene end was trimmed by 4 bases and the J gene end by 3 bases; junction bases not matched to a gene: 11. Germline CDR1 and CDR2: SGHDT and YYEEEE. CDR3 in amino acids: CASSRTGDRAYYNEQFF. In DNA, the CDR3 is TGTGCCAGCAGCCGAACAGGGGACAGGGCTTACTACAATGAGCAGTTCTTC.